This is a list of T cell receptor beta chains from one sample in a study of cytomegalovirus exposure and HLA in healthy donors. Using immunoSEQ multiplex PCR, the repertoire was profiled, and TCRdb retains in-frame clones only, with some absent. Among under 200,000 clones listed, 70% to 80% were seen once. The sample comprised PBMCs. The receptors here all came from a man aged 55-75 years in good health and CMV-seronegative. The CDR3 runs from the conserved cysteine through the conserved F or W. D genes are given only for firm matches. Clone sizes are given selectively: once, few, many, or a class where the clone is expanded.

D	size	V	J	CDR3	DNA
TRBD1	few	TRBV27	TRBJ1-6	CASSPRYGTGDYSPLHF	TGTGCCAGCAGTCCCAGATACGGGACAGGGGATTATTCACCCCTCCACTTT
TRBD2	.	TRBV4-3	TRBJ2-1	CASSQDRGIAGAFSYNEQFF	TGCGCCAGCAGCCAAGATAGAGGAATAGCGGGGGCCTTCTCCTACAATGAGCAGTTCTTC
.	.	TRBV5-1	TRBJ2-3	CASSLGGHTDTQYF	TGCGCCAGCAGCTTGGGGGGGCACACAGATACGCAGTATTTT
TRBD1	few	TRBV7-9	TRBJ2-7	CSSSLAGTGTYEQYF	TGTTCCAGCAGCTTAGCCGGGACAGGAACCTACGAGCAGTACTTC
.	.	TRBV5-6	TRBJ2-3	CASSPRGLSTDTQYF	TGTGCCAGCAGCCCGCGGGGTTTGAGCACAGATACGCAGTATTTT
TRBD2	.	TRBV11-3	TRBJ2-5	CASSSRLAGEGETQYF	TGTGCCAGCAGCTCCCGACTAGCGGGGGAGGGAGAGACCCAGTACTTC
TRBD1	.	TRBV6-1	TRBJ2-7	CASSGPGQGFKQYF	TGTGCCAGCAGTGGTCCGGGACAGGGGTTCAAGCAGTACTTC
.	once	TRBV21-1	TRBJ2-6	CASSKGGGNSGANVLTF	TGTGCCAGCAGCAAAGGGGGCGGAAACTCTGGGGCCAACGTCCTGACTTTC
.	.	TRBV21-1	TRBJ2-5	CASPGQGQETQYF	TGTGCCAGCCCGGGCCAGGGTCAAGAGACCCAGTACTTC
TRBD2	.	TRBV19	TRBJ2-3	CASSTTSGVTDTQYF	TGTGCCAGTAGTACTACTAGCGGGGTCACAGATACGCAGTATTTT
.	.	TRBV10-3	TRBJ2-7	CAISGIDSASSYEQYF	TGTGCCATCAGTGGGATAGACAGCGCGAGCTCCTACGAGCAGTACTTC
TRBD1	few	TRBV30	TRBJ1-5	CAWSPQGAWNQPQHF	TGTGCCTGGAGCCCACAGGGGGCTTGGAATCAGCCCCAGCATTTT
.	.	TRBV4-1	TRBJ1-4	CASSPGQPREKLFF	TGCGCCAGCAGCCCCGGACAGCCCCGCGAAAAACTGTTTTTT
TRBD2	.	TRBV14	TRBJ2-1	CASSLSSGSKFF	TGTGCCAGCAGCCTTTCTAGCGGGAGTAAGTTCTTC
TRBD1	few	TRBV5-6	TRBJ2-7	CASSPAGQGYEQYF	TGTGCCAGCAGCCCTGCCGGACAGGGGTACGAGCAGTACTTC
TRBD2	.	TRBV2	TRBJ2-1	CASSELAGVVNNEQFF	TGTGCCAGCAGTGAATTGGCGGGAGTAGTGAACAATGAGCAGTTCTTC
.	.	TRBV20-1	TRBJ2-3	CSADWDTQYF	TGCAGTGCCGACTGGGATACGCAGTATTTT